This paragraph covers one TCR beta chain sequence. Its target is unknown. Clones were sequenced by immunoSEQ multiplex PCR, and TCRdb holds only the in-frame ones, with some missing. Of about 200,000 clones in the sample, about 83% were seen once. This specimen belongs to a study of cytomegalovirus exposure and HLA in healthy donors. Study results and limitations: Confirmation in vitro established that three CMV-associated chains were specific for CMV antigens.

The CDR3 spans 16 residues. Germline V gene lookup returns CDR1 LGHNA and CDR2 YNFKEQ. The V end was cut by 5 bases, the J end by 6 bases, with 17 bases between. The sample consisted of PBMCs. The receptor was derived from a woman under 30 in good health and CMV-seronegative. The V gene is TRBV4-2, the J gene TRBJ1-6, with D unresolved. CDR3 nucleotides: TGTGCCAGCAGCTCCCCACTTCCTAGCCTTAATTCACCCCTCCACTTT. It yields the protein CASSSPLPSLNSPLHF.